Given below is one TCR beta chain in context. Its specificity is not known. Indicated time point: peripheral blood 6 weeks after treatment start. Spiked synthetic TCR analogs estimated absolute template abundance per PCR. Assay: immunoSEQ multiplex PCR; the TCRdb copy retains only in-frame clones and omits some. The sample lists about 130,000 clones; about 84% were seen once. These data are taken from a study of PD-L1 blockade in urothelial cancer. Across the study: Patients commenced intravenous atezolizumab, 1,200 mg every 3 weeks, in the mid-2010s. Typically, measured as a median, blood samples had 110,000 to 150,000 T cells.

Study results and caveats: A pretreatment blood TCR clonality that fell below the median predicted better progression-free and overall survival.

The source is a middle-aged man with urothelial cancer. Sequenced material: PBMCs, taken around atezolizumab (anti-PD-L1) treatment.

The CDR3: CASSQLLTSGSTDTQYF. The CDR3 DNA reads as TGCGCCAGCAGCCAACTTCTGACTAGCGGGAGTACAGATACGCAGTATTTT. This rearrangement joins TRBV4-1 to TRBJ2-3; TRBD2 agrees at 12 bases. V was clipped by 2 bases and J by 3 bases; unmatched bases: 6. This CDR3 has 17 amino acids. Germline CDR1 and CDR2: MGHRA and YSYEKL.